This TCR beta chain was retrieved from a study of cytomegalovirus exposure and HLA in healthy donors. Study results and caveats: One later analysis reportedly identified an Asian-associated ancestry cluster that showed fewer N-insertions than the roughly 700-donor mean.

Donors were ostensibly healthy at sampling, although undocumented immune exposures were probable. Worth noting for this clone: Antigen unknown. The sample holds other DNA sequences that translate to the same CDR3.

The PCR made use of 60 Vbeta and 13 Jbeta primers. In the authors' workflow: The authors later counted about 80 million unique TCR beta chains, some 9.9 million of them shared. Data came from immunoSEQ multiplex PCR; TCRdb stores just in-frame clones and leaves some out. V and J calls and clone size are copied from that table; D and trimming were computed from the DNA. This sample carries about 89,000 clones, approximately 9% of them seen once, and the ten largest clones take about 5%. The sample taken for sequencing was PBMCs. The source of this sequence is a man between 50 and 59 years old in good health and CMV-seropositive.

DNA of the CDR3: TGTGCCAGTAGTATGTCCGCCAGGGTGAACACTGAAGCTTTCTTT. Protein product: CASSMSARVNTEAFF. The chain recombines TRBV19 with TRBJ1-1, with D perhaps TRBD1 (5 bases). The ends were cut back, 3 bases at V and 0 bases at J, with 11 bases in the middle. Germline V gives CDR1 LNHDA, CDR2 SQIVND (reference sequence). CDR3 length: 15 residues. The complete variable domain, with remaining parts taken from reference TRBV19 and TRBJ1-1, reads DGGITQSPKYLFRKEGQNVTLSCEQNLNHDAMYWYRQDPGQGLRLIYYSQIVNDFQKGDIAEGYSVSREKKESFPLTVTSAQKNPTAFYLCASSMSARVNTEAFFGQGTRLTVV.